Presented here are 32 T cell receptor beta chains from one specimen sequenced in a study of blood T cell repertoires in COVID-19. Libraries were prepared by immunoSEQ multiplex PCR; TCRdb keeps only in-frame clonotypes and omits some of them. The sample records 300,000 or so clones, around four fifths being singletons. Source material: peripheral blood. Receptors were obtained from a woman in her forties or fifties with active or convalescent COVID-19.

The rearrangement links TRBV27 to TRBJ2-6; D is uncertain. This CDR3 is built from 15 residues. Germline CDR1 is MNHEY and CDR2 is SMNVEV (reference sequence). Trimming pared 7 bases from V and 3 bases from J, leaving 13 bases between. Here the CDR3 reads CASTPLGVGANVLTF. CDR3 sequence (DNA): TGTGCCAGCACTCCTCTCGGAGTTGGGGCCAACGTCCTGACTTTC.

The rearrangement links TRBV27 to TRBJ2-2; the match to TRBD1 covers 9 bases. Losses at the gene ends were 2 bases for V and 6 bases for J; bases not matched to a gene: 10. This CDR3 comprises 17 residues. Germline lookup yields CDR1 MNHEY and CDR2 SMNVEV (reference sequence). The DNA of the CDR3 is TGTGCCAGCAGTTTACCCGGGACAGGGTACACACCCGGGGAGCTGTTTTTT. Protein product: CASSLPGTGYTPGELFF.

This rearrangement joins TRBV7-9 to TRBJ2-1; 10 nucleotides match TRBD2. Unmatched junction bases numbered 8, after V lost 5 bases and J lost 4 bases. The germline gives CDR1 SEHNR, CDR2 FQNEAQ (reference sequence). This CDR3 is built from 16 residues. CDR3 sequence: CASSQPLAGVYNEQFF. The CDR3, as DNA: TGTGCCAGCAGCCAGCCCCTAGCGGGAGTTTACAATGAGCAGTTCTTC.

The rearrangement joins TRBV15 to TRBJ2-1, with 9 bases aligning to TRBD1. Germline V lookup: CDR1 LNHNV, CDR2 YYDKDF (reference sequence). The CDR3 is made up of 15 amino acids. Trimming cost V 0 bases and J 9 bases; bases outside gene matches: 6. The CDR3 nucleotides are TGTGCCACCAGCAGAGATGTCACAGGGGGCAGTGAGCAGTTCTTC. Amino acid sequence: CATSRDVTGGSEQFF.

This clone was observed a few times. The chain links TRBV19 to TRBJ2-2; D is perhaps TRBD2 (5 bases). This CDR3 comprises 13 residues. The germline V gene has CDR1 LNHDA and CDR2 SQIVND (reference sequence). V shed 8 bases and J shed 8 bases, with 15 bases lying between them. The CDR3 region has the DNA TGTGCCAGTGGGCGGAGGAGCGCTGGGGAGCTGTTTTTT. Encoded protein: CASGRRSAGELFF.

V and J are TRBV11-2 and TRBJ2-1, with no clear D. V lost 5 bases, J lost 10 bases, and 9 bases lay in between. CDR3 size: 11 residues. Germline-derived CDR1 and CDR2 are SGHAT and FQNNGV. The CDR3 nucleotides are TGTGCCAGCAGCCCGGTAGAGGAGCAGTTCTTC. Its translation is CASSPVEEQFF.

The rearrangement uses TRBV19 and TRBJ2-7; possible D gene TRBD1, 6 bases. CDR3 length: 12 amino acids. The germline V gene encodes CDR1 LNHDA and CDR2 SQIVND (reference sequence). V was shortened by 6 bases and J by 6 bases, with 12 bases between the two germline ends. CDR3 nucleotides: TGTGCCAGTAGCTGGACAGTTGGCGAGCAGTACTTC. It is translated as CASSWTVGEQYF. Looking up the rest from reference TRBV19 and TRBJ2-7 gives the full variable domain: DGGITQSPKYLFRKEGQNVTLSCEQNLNHDAMYWYRQDPGQGLRLIYYSQIVNDFQKGDIAEGYSVSREKKESFPLTVTSAQKNPTAFYLCASSWTVGEQYFGPGTRLTVT.

The gene calls are TRBV9 and TRBJ2-2; TRBD2 might be the D (6 bases). Germline-derived CDR1 and CDR2 are SGDLS and YYNGEE. V lost 2 bases, J lost 0 bases, and 8 bases lay in between. This CDR3 is 15 amino acids long. CDR3 amino acids: CASSVSGSNTGELFF. The CDR3 DNA is TGTGCCAGCAGCGTCAGCGGGTCGAACACCGGGGAGCTGTTTTTT. The whole variable domain, remainder taken from reference TRBV9 and TRBJ2-2, is DSGVTQTPKHLITATGQRVTLRCSPRSGDLSVYWYQQSLDQGLQFLIQYYNGEERAKGNILERFSAQQFPDLHSELNLSSLELGDSALYFCASSVSGSNTGELFFGEGSRLTVL.

The CDR3, as DNA: TGTGCCAGCAGTTTTCGCGGGCTAGAGAACACCGGGGAGCTGTTTTTT. The encoded protein is CASSFRGLENTGELFF. The chain uses TRBV27 and TRBJ2-2; D is possibly TRBD2 (5 bases). Germline V gives CDR1 MNHEY, CDR2 SMNVEV (reference sequence). The CDR3 runs to 16 residues. V was clipped by 3 bases and J by 1 base, with 12 bases between them.

The chain links TRBV5-4 to TRBJ2-3; D call uncertain. Per the germline V gene, CDR1 is SGHNT and CDR2 is YYREEE (reference sequence). V dropped 1 base and J dropped 2 bases, with 11 bases sitting between them. This CDR3 is built from 15 residues. The chain's CDR3 is CASSLRLEVTDTQYF. In DNA form, the CDR3 reads TGTGCCAGCAGCTTGCGGCTAGAAGTCACAGATACGCAGTATTTT. The full variable domain, with the rest looked up from reference TRBV5-4 and TRBJ2-3, is ETGVTQSPTHLIKTRGQQVTLRCSSQSGHNTVSWYQQALGQGPQFIFQYYREEENGRGNFPPRFSGLQFPNYSSELNVNALELDDSALYLCASSLRLEVTDTQYFGPGTRLTVL.

The CDR3 loop reads CASSYGQDRQPQHF. CDR3 DNA: TGTGCCAGCAGTTACGGACAGGATCGTCAGCCCCAGCATTTT. The V and J genes are TRBV6-5 and TRBJ1-5; the match to TRBD1 covers 7 bases. Germline assignment: CDR1 MNHEY and CDR2 SVGAGI. Trimming cost V 2 bases and J 6 bases; bases outside gene matches: 4. This CDR3 is built from 14 residues.

The chain is built from TRBV3-1 (or the pseudogene TRBV3-2) and TRBJ2-3; 10 bases are a match to TRBD2. This CDR3 has 16 residues. Germline CDR1 LGHDT, CDR2 YNNKEL (reference sequence). V shed 4 bases and J 6 bases; nucleotides not matched to a gene: 10. The DNA of the CDR3 is TGTGCCAGCAGCCGAGCAGCACCAGCGGGAGGGGATACGCAGTATTTT. Protein: CASSRAAPAGGDTQYF.

The V and J genes are TRBV18 and TRBJ1-3; D is undetermined. Germline V gene data show CDR1 as KGHSH and CDR2 as LQKENI. The CDR3 loop spans 12 amino acids. The V and J ends lost 4 bases and 8 bases respectively, with 9 bases between them. CDR3 bases: TGTGCCAGCTCACTCCGCGGGGACACCATATATTTT. Protein product: CASSLRGDTIYF.

The V and J genes are TRBV30 and TRBJ2-7, with no clear D. V was clipped by 2 bases and J by 4 bases, with 12 bases between them. Germline V gene lookup returns CDR1 GTSNPN and CDR2 SVGIG (reference sequence). The CDR3 totals 13 residues. CDR3 nucleotide sequence: TGTGCCTGGAGTCGATATCCGGTATACGAGCAGTACTTC. Translating it yields CAWSRYPVYEQYF. The full variable domain, completed using reference TRBV30 and TRBJ2-7, is SQTIHQWPATLVQPVGSPLSLECTVEGTSNPNLYWYRQAAGRGLQLLFYSVGIGQISSEVPQNLSASRPQDRQFILSSKKLLLSDSGFYLCAWSRYPVYEQYFGPGTRLTVT.

The chain uses TRBV11-2 and TRBJ2-3; the D is unclear. The ends were cut back, 5 bases at V and 8 bases at J, with 17 bases in the middle. The germline V gene has CDR1 SGHAT and CDR2 FQNNGV. This CDR3 region has 14 residues. The CDR3 nucleotides are TGTGCCAGCAGCCCCTCCAAGGCCGCAGGTACGCAGTATTTT. It encodes CASSPSKAAGTQYF.

In this sample, this clone turned up many times. The chain recombines TRBV29-1 with TRBJ1-2; D uncertain. The CDR3 is made up of 13 amino acids. V lost 6 bases and J 2 bases, leaving 13 bases between the germline ends. CDR1 and CDR2 from the germline V gene are SQVTM and ANQGSEA. The CDR3 sequence: CSVADIPNYGYTF. The CDR3 DNA sequence: TGCAGCGTGGCCGACATTCCCAACTATGGCTACACCTTC.

The chain carries TRBV5-4 and TRBJ2-7, with D tentatively TRBD1 (5 bases). Trimming removed 1 base from V and 5 bases from J, with 13 bases in between. The CDR3 loop spans 14 amino acids. Germline CDR1 reads SGHNT; CDR2 reads YYREEE (reference sequence). In DNA form, the CDR3 reads TGTGCCAGCAGCTTGAAACAGGTCTACAACGAGCAGTACTTC. Translating gives CASSLKQVYNEQYF.

V is TRBV7-6 and J is TRBJ2-3, with TRBD1 matching over 9 bases. The length of the CDR3 is 17 residues. Germline V lookup: CDR1 SGHVS, CDR2 FNYEAQ. The trim removed 1 base at V and 7 bases at J, leaving 12 bases unmatched. The CDR3 loop reads CASSLEAGTGSRNTQYF. DNA of the CDR3: TGTGCCAGCAGCTTAGAAGCTGGGACAGGGAGTAGGAATACGCAGTATTTT.

This sequence joins TRBV6-6 and TRBJ2-1, with 11 positions matching TRBD1. Per germline, CDR1 MNHNY and CDR2 SVGAGI (reference sequence). J was trimmed by 6 bases and V by 7 bases; bases with no gene match: 8. The CDR3 consists of 15 residues. CDR3 region: CASTAGTGGRNEQFF. Here the CDR3 DNA reads TGTGCCAGCACCGCCGGGACAGGGGGACGCAATGAGCAGTTCTTC.

The V call is TRBV19, the J call TRBJ2-3; 13 bases are a match to TRBD2. The germline V gene has CDR1 LNHDA and CDR2 SQIVND (reference sequence). The length of the CDR3 is 14 residues. V trimming: 5 bases; J trimming: 4 bases; junction bases outside the gene matches: 0. The CDR3 sequence: CASSGLAGADTQYF. CDR3 sequence (DNA): TGTGCCAGTAGTGGACTAGCGGGGGCAGATACGCAGTATTTT.

The J gene is TRBJ2-1, the V gene TRBV1; the listed D gene, TRBD2, was not tested against the DNA. TRBV1 is annotated as a pseudogene. The CDR3 loop spans 16 amino acids. The CDR3 sequence: CTSSHPGLADYNEQFF. CDR3 coding DNA: TGCACCAGCAGCCATCCTGGACTAGCGGATTACAATGAGCAGTTCTTC.

The chain combines TRBV19 with TRBJ2-1, with D perhaps TRBD2 (5 bases). Trimming took off 3 bases at V and 4 bases at J, with 13 bases between the two ends. The CDR3 is 15 amino acids. CDR1 is LNHDA and CDR2 is SQIVND in the germline V gene (reference sequence). The CDR3: CASSIRLSGYNEQFF. The CDR3 bases are TGTGCCAGTAGTATCCGACTATCCGGATACAATGAGCAGTTCTTC.

The rearrangement uses TRBV28 and TRBJ1-2, with TRBD1 as a possible D gene (6 bases). Germline V CDR1 and CDR2: MDHEN, SYDVKM. V was trimmed by 5 bases and J by 4 bases, leaving 20 bases between them. This CDR3 comprises 16 residues. The CDR3 nucleotides are TGTGCCAGCAGTACAGAACAGGGCGGCTGGGTCTATGGCTACACCTTC. Its translation: CASSTEQGGWVYGYTF.

This sequence joins TRBV19 and TRBJ1-1, with 9 bases fitting TRBD1. The CDR3 is 12 residues long. Germline CDR1 reads LNHDA; CDR2 reads SQIVND (reference sequence). Trimming cost V 6 bases and J 10 bases; bases outside gene matches: 6. CDR3 protein: CASRGQGTVAFF. The CDR3 DNA follows: TGTGCCAGTAGGGGACAGGGAACGGTAGCTTTCTTT.

The J gene is TRBJ2-5, the V gene TRBV6-2 or TRBV6-3, with D tentatively TRBD1 (6 bases). The CDR3 totals 16 residues. From germline, CDR1 is MNHEY and CDR2 SVGEGT. V lost 2 bases and J lost 3, with 16 bases in between. The CDR3 DNA follows: TGTGCCAGCAGTTACACCCCCGGGGCAGGGGAAGAGACCCAGTACTTC. It specifies CASSYTPGAGEETQYF.

The gene calls are TRBV5-1 and TRBJ2-3; 7 bases map to TRBD2. Germline V gene sequence: CDR1 SGHRS, CDR2 YFSETQ. There are 16 residues in the CDR3. J lost 2 bases, V lost 6 bases, and 12 bases had no gene match. Here the CDR3 DNA reads TGCGCCAGCAACTCGCGGGGGAGTCGGATCACAGATACGCAGTATTTT. This encodes CASNSRGSRITDTQYF.

This clone appeared a single time. The CDR3: CASSVGMGLGYGYTF. As DNA, the CDR3 is TGTGCCAGCAGCGTCGGGATGGGACTAGGCTATGGCTACACCTTC. The chain couples TRBV9 to TRBJ1-2, with D possibly TRBD1 on 5 matching bases. Germline lookup yields CDR1 SGDLS and CDR2 YYNGEE. The length of the CDR3 is 15 residues. Trimming took off 2 bases at V and 4 bases at J, with 15 bases between the two ends.

This rearrangement joins TRBV29-1 to TRBJ1-1, with 8 bases identical to TRBD1. Germline loops: CDR1 SQVTM, CDR2 ANQGSEA. Trimming took 6 bases from V and 5 from J; bases not matched to a gene: 14. The CDR3 runs to 15 residues. The chain's CDR3 is CSVPTPDRVRTEAFF. The CDR3 DNA reads TGCAGCGTCCCCACCCCGGACAGGGTTAGGACTGAAGCTTTCTTT.

The chain uses TRBV19 and TRBJ2-3; 7 bases align to TRBD2. CDR1 is LNHDA, CDR2 SQIVND, per germline (reference sequence). Trimming cost V 0 bases and J 5 bases; bases outside gene matches: 8. CDR3 length equals 16 residues. In DNA form, the CDR3 reads TGTGCCAGTAGTATAGATCCGCCTAGCGGCCGAGATACGCAGTATTTT. Protein product: CASSIDPPSGRDTQYF. Combining the CDR3 with reference TRBV19 and TRBJ2-3 gives the whole variable domain DGGITQSPKYLFRKEGQNVTLSCEQNLNHDAMYWYRQDPGQGLRLIYYSQIVNDFQKGDIAEGYSVSREKKESFPLTVTSAQKNPTAFYLCASSIDPPSGRDTQYFGPGTRLTVL.

The chain uses TRBV6-1 and TRBJ1-6; D might be TRBD1 (6 bases). The CDR3 extends over 15 amino acids. Trimming removed 3 bases at V and 7 bases at J, with 13 bases between. Germline V lookup: CDR1 MNHNS, CDR2 SASEGT. The CDR3 loop is CASSEGAAENSPLHF. In DNA form, the CDR3 reads TGTGCCAGCAGTGAGGGGGCCGCAGAGAATTCACCCCTCCACTTT.

In the case of this clone: Just one base apart from a much larger clone, this may be a read error. The V gene is TRBV5-1, the J gene TRBJ1-2; D might be TRBD1 (5 bases). Germline CDR1 reads SGHRS; CDR2 reads YFSETQ. V lost 0 bases and J 9 bases, leaving 6 bases between the germline ends. This CDR3 region has 11 residues. The DNA of the CDR3 is TGCGCCAGCAGCTTGGAGGGGAGCTACACCTTC. It encodes CASSLEGSYTF.

V usage is TRBV5-6 and J usage is TRBJ1-1; D not certain. The germline V gene has CDR1 SGHDT and CDR2 YYEEEE. The V gene lost 4 bases and the J gene lost 0 bases, with 13 bases spanning the gap. This CDR3 is built from 15 residues. The CDR3 sequence: CASSPTGGMNTEAFF. CDR3 DNA: TGTGCCAGCAGCCCCACGGGTGGCATGAACACTGAAGCTTTCTTT.